This T cell receptor (beta chain) was captured by sequencing in a study of blood T cell repertoires in COVID-19. In the study overall: The United States, Italy and Spain provided the acute and convalescent COVID-19 samples. From T cells, B-cell-depleted T cells, or PBMCs came the material, which was cDNA or gDNA.

As originally analysed: The assay estimated nucleated cells by amplifying reference gene primers. The repertoire was sequenced with immunoSEQ multiplex PCR; TCRdb's copy has only in-frame clones and lacks some. From that table come the V and J calls and clone size; the DNA was used to work out D and trimming. The table includes about 230,000 clones, roughly 84% detected once. Germline V lookup: CDR1 SGHNT, CDR2 YYREEE (reference sequence). The CDR3 runs to 12 residues. Trimming shortened V by 2 bases and J by 11 bases, and 11 bases separated the two germline ends. The chain joins TRBV5-4 to TRBJ2-1, with D possibly being TRBD2 (6 bases). Sequencing input: peripheral blood. The receptor was derived from a woman in her thirties or forties who had recovered from COVID-19. CDR3 in DNA: TGTGCCAGCAGCTTAGGGGACTCTAAGCAGTTCTTC. Encoded protein: CASSLGDSKQFF.